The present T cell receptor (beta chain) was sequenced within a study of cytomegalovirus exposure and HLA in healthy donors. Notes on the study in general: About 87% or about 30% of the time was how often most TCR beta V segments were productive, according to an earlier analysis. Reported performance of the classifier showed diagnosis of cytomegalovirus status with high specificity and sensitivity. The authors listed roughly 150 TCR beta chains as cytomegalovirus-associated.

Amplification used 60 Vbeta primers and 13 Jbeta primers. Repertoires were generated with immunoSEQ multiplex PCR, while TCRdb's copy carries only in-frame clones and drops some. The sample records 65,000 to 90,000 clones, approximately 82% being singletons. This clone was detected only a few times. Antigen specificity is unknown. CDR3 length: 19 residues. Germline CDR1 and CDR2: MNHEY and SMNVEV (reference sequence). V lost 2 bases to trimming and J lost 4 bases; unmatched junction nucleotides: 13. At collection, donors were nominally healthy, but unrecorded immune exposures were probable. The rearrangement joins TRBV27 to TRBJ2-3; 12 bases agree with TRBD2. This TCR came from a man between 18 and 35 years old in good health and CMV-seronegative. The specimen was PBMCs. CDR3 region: CASSLIVLAGGPGADTQYF. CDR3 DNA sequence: TGTGCCAGCAGTTTAATCGTCCTAGCGGGAGGGCCAGGCGCAGATACGCAGTATTTT.